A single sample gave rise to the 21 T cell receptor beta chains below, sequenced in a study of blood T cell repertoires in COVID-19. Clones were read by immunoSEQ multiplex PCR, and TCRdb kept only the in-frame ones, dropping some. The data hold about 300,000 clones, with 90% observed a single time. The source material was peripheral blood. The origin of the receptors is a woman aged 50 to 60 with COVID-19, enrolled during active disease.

CDR3 residues: CASLRGAQGEQFF. CDR3 in DNA: TGTGCCAGCTTGCGGGGGGCTCAGGGTGAGCAGTTCTTC. This chain joins TRBV12-3 or TRBV12-4 and TRBJ2-1; TRBD2 aligns across 8 bases. The CDR3 loop spans 13 amino acids. The V gene end was trimmed by 8 bases and the J gene end by 9 bases; junction bases not matched to a gene: 9.

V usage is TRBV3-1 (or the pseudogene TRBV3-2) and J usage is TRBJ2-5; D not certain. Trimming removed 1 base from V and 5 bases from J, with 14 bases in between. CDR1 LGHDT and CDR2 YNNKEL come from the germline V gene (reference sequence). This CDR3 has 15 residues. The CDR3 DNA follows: TGTGCCAGCAGCCAAGGAGCTCACCAGAGGGAGACCCAGTACTTC. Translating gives CASSQGAHQRETQYF.

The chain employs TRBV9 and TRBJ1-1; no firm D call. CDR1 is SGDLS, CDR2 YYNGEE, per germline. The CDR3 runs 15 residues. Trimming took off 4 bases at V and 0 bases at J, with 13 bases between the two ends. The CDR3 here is CASSPRLVMNTEAFF. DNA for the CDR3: TGTGCCAGCAGCCCTAGACTGGTAATGAACACTGAAGCTTTCTTT.

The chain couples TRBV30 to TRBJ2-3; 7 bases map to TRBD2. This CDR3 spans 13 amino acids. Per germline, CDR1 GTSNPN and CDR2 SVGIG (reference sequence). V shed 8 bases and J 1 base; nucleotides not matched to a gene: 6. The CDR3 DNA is TGTGCCCATCATGGGGGGGGCACAGATACGCAGTATTTT. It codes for CAHHGGGTDTQYF.

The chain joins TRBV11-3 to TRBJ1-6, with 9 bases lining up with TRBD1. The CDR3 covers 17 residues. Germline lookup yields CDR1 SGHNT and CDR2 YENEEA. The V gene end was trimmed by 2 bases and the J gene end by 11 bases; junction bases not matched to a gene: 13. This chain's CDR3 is CASSLLPAGRTGAPLHF. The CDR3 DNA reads TGTGCCAGCAGCTTACTTCCCGCGGGGAGGACAGGGGCACCCCTCCACTTT.

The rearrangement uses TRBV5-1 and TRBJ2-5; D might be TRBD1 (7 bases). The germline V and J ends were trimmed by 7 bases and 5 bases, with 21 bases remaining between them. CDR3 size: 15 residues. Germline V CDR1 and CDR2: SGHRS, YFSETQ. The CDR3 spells CASGLTGDPKETQYF. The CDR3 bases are TGCGCCAGCGGACTAACAGGGGACCCCAAGGAGACCCAGTACTTC.

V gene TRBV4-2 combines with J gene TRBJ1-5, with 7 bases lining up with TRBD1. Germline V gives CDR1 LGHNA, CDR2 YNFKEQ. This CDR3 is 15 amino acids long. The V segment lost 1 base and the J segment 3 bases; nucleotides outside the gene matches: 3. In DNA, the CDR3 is TGTGCCAGCAGCCAAGGGACAGGAGACAATCAGCCCCAGCATTTT. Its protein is CASSQGTGDNQPQHF.

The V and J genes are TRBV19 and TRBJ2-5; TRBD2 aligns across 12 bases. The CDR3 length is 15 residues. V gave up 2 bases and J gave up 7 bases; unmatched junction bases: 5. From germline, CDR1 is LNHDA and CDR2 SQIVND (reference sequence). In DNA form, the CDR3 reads TGTGCCAGTAGTATACTAGCGGGAGGGCGTGGGACCCAGTACTTC. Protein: CASSILAGGRGTQYF.

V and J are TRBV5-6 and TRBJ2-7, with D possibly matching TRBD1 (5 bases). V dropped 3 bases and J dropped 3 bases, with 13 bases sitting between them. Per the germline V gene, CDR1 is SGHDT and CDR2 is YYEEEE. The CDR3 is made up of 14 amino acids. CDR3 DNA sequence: TGTGCCAGCAGCTCGACGGACACTTACTACGAGCAGTACTTC. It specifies CASSSTDTYYEQYF. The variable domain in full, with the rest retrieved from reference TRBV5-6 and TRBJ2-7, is DAGVTQSPTHLIKTRGQQVTLRCSPKSGHDTVSWYQQALGQGPQFIFQYYEEEERQRGNFPDRFSGHQFPNYSSELNVNALLLGDSALYLCASSSTDTYYEQYFGPGTRLTVT.

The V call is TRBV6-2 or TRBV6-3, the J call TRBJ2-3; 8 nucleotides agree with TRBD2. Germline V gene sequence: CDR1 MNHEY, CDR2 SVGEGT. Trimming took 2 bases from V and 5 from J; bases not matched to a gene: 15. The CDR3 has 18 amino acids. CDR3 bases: TGTGCCAGCAGTTACGTTAGGGGAAGCGGGAGACTGAGAGATACGCAGTATTTT. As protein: CASSYVRGSGRLRDTQYF.

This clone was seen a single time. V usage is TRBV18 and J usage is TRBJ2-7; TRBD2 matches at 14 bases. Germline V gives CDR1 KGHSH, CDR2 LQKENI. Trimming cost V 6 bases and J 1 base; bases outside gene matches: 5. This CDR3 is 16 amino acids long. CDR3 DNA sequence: TGTGCCAGCTCCCCGGGACTAGCGGGAGCGTCCTACGAGCAGTACTTC. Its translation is CASSPGLAGASYEQYF. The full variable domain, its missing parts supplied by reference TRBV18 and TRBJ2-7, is NAGVMQNPRHLVRRRGQEARLRCSPMKGHSHVYWYRQLPEEGLKFMVYLQKENIIDESGMPKERFSAEFPKEGPSILRIQQVVRGDSAAYFCASSPGLAGASYEQYFGPGTRLTVT.

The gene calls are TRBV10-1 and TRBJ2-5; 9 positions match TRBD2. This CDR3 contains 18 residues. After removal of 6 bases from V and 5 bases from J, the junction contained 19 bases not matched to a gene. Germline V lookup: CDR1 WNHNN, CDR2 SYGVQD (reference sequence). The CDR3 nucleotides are TGCGCCAGCAGCCCCTGGGGGGATAGCGGGGGCCTCGGTGAGACCCAGTACTTC. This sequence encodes CASSPWGDSGGLGETQYF.

The CDR3 sequence: CASSFWTDPTDTQYF. The CDR3 nucleotides read TGTGCCAGCAGTTTTTGGACAGATCCCACAGATACGCAGTATTTT. The J gene is TRBJ2-3, the V gene TRBV27, with D tentatively TRBD1 (6 bases). Germline CDR1 reads MNHEY; CDR2 reads SMNVEV (reference sequence). The CDR3 is 15 residues long. The ends were cut back, 3 bases at V and 2 bases at J, with 12 bases in the middle.

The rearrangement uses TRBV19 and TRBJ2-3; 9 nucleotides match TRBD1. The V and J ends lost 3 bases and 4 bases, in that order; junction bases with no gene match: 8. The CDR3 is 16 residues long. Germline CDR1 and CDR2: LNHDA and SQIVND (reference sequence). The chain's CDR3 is CASSMKGQGNSDTQYF. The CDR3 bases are TGTGCCAGTAGTATGAAGGGACAGGGTAATTCAGATACGCAGTATTTT.

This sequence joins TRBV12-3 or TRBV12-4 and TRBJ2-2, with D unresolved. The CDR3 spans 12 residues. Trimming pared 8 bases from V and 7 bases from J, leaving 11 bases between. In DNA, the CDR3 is TGTGCCAGCGTCAATTCGGTCGGGGAGCTGTTTTTT. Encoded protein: CASVNSVGELFF.

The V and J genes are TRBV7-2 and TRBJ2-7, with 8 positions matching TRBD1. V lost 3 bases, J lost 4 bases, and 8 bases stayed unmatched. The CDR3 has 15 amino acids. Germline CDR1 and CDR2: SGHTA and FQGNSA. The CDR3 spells CASSLGQVGGYEQYF. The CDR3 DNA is TGTGCCAGCAGCTTGGGACAGGTCGGAGGGTACGAGCAGTACTTC.

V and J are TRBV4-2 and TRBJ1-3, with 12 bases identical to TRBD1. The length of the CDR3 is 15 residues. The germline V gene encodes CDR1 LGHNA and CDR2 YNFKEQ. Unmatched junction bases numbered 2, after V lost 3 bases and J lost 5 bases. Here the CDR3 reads CASSQGQGARNTIYF. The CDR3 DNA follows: TGTGCCAGCAGCCAGGGACAGGGGGCCCGAAACACCATATATTTT.

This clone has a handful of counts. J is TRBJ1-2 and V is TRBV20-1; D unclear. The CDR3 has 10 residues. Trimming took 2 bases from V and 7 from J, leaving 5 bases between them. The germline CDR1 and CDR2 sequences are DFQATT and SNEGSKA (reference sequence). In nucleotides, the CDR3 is TGCAGTGCTAGATTCGGTGGCTACACCTTC. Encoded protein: CSARFGGYTF.

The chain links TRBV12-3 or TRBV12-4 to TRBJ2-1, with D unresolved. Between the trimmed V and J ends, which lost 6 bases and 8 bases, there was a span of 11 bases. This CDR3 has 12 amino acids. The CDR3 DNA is TGTGCCAGCAGGGATGGCAGGCATGAGCAGTTCTTC. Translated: CASRDGRHEQFF.

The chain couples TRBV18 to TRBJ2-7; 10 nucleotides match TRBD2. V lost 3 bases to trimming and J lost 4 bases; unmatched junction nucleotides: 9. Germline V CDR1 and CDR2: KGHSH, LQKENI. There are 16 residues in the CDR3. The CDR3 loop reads CASSPLPSGSFYEQYF. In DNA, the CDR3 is TGTGCCAGCTCACCTCTACCTAGCGGGAGTTTTTACGAGCAGTACTTC.

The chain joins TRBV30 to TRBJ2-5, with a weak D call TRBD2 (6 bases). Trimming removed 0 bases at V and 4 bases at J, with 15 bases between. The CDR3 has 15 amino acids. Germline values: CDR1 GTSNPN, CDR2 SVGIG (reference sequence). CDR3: CAWSVSSGYRETQYF. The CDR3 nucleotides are TGTGCCTGGAGTGTTAGTAGCGGTTATCGAGAGACCCAGTACTTC.